This T cell receptor beta chain was observed in a study of blood T cells in healthy people across ages (dated by TCRdb to about 2015). Regarding the research as a whole: In model experiments, template switching captured about one uniquely barcoded TCR beta cDNA molecule for every two T cells. The study measured age-related changes in TCR beta repertoire diversity using deep sequencing normalized with unique cDNA molecular identifiers. Four age groups were formed from the donors: young (average about 16 years), middle-aged (more than 35), aged (around 68) and long-lived (about 80). Donors of different ages were randomly distributed across sequencing lanes to avoid experimental bias. Using the same blood draw, the study looked at two additional independent replicas of 1 million unique cDNA reads for two donors, one aged 18 to 30 and the other aged 80 or older. Results the study describes overall, beyond this receptor: Observed TCR beta diversity correlated strongly with the percentage of naive T cells measured by flow cytometry. Since profiling was done on bulk unsorted PBMCs, naive and antigen-experienced compartments could not be conclusively compared. The CMV infection status of donors was not known, potentially confounding age-related changes in expanded clonotypes. Observed TCR beta diversity per million T cells fell roughly linearly with age, and a significant reduction was already apparent by age roughly 40. Estimates of total diversity based on one million sequenced T cells were regarded as lower bounds and as underestimates. The long-lived group showed more naive CD4+ T cells, fewer expanded clones and increased TCR diversity than the aged group, suggesting age selection.

This clonotype was observed a handful of times. Its recognized antigen is unknown. Base quality data are lacking; no much larger clone is found one base away. CDR1 and CDR2 (MNHEY, SVGEGT) derive from the germline V gene. The CDR3 contains 14 residues, cysteine and phenylalanine counted. Kept here is only the CDR3 DNA, which spans 42 bases and is read in frame from base 1. The trim is 6 bases for V and 1 base for J, with a gap of 13 bases between the germline ends. Donors were a few dozen systemically healthy Caucasian individuals from Russia aged 6 to 90 years. Each donor gave about 10 milliliters of peripheral blood, drawn into EDTA-treated Vacutainer tubes. Ficoll-Paque density-gradient centrifugation was used to isolate PBMCs, with at least 7 million per sample. Trizol reagent was used to extract total RNA from PBMCs, with at least 6 micrograms per sample. The percentages of naive CD45RAhigh/CD27high T cells were determined by flow cytometry on a PBMC aliquot from every donor.

The library was built by means of 5' RACE. Reads for this sample came from an Illumina HiSeq 2500. A second PCR of about 6 to 12 cycles was run with a J-beta primer mix and a sample-barcoded 5' primer. A template-switch 5' adaptor carrying 12 random nucleotides introduced a unique molecular identifier onto each TCR beta cDNA molecule. Each sample yielded at least 3 million CDR3-containing paired-end reads. First-strand cDNA was synthesized from all RNA with the Mint cDNA synthesis kit, primed by a TRBC-specific oligonucleotide. Following uracil-DNA glycosylase treatment, a first 18-cycle PCR with universal primers M1SS and BC2_uni_R was performed on all cDNA. Per the authors' processing: For normalization, 1 million high-quality reads were randomly selected from each sample, with every read carrying a distinct molecular identifier. Instead of being binned into consensus sequences, reads with shared molecular identifiers were discarded. MiTCR, set to a Q25 quality threshold and the strictest error-elimination algorithm, was used for CDR3 identification, clonotype clustering and error correction. A nonparametric unseen species model with Euler transformation was used to estimate a lower bound on total TCR beta diversity. The public reads were quality trimmed at Q25 with fastp and then assembled into clones with MiXCR by TCRdb, keeping productive beta chains. Rows with one shared CDR3 protein collapse into an entry with the most common genes and DNA. The V and J calls reflect TCRdb's pipeline rather than the authors' work. This sample is represented by 1.5 million to 2 million distinct CDR3 sequences; around 50% of them were singletons. Together, the top ten hold less than 2.5% of the sample.

Sequenced material: blood. The sequence is built from TRBV6-2 or TRBV6-3 and TRBJ2-7, and perhaps TRBD1 as D gene, on 6 matching bases. The receptor was isolated from a woman aged 40 to 49 in good health. CDR3 loop: CASSIGQPSYEQYF. The DNA sequence follows: TGTGCCAGCAGCATCGGACAGCCGTCCTACGAGCAGTACTTC.